This T cell receptor (beta chain) comes out of a study of T cell responses to AZD1222 COVID-19 vaccine. The CDR3 is 11 residues long. V dropped 8 bases and J dropped 0 bases, with 5 bases sitting between them. In germline, CDR1 is MDHEN, CDR2 SYDVKM. The table came from immunoSEQ multiplex PCR; TCRdb's copy has only in-frame clones and leaves some out. The top ten hold roughly 1.5% of the sample, which has around 140,000 clones, approximately 92% seen once. The sequenced sample was peripheral blood, obtained on day 0 of AZD1222 vaccination. The gene calls are TRBV28 and TRBJ2-7; D is ambiguous. The sequence was obtained from an adult in good health. CDR3: CASGLSYEQYF. Written as DNA, the CDR3 is TGTGCCAGCGGCCTCTCCTACGAGCAGTACTTC.